These T cell receptor beta chains were read from a single sample in a study of blood T cell repertoires in COVID-19. The protocol was immunoSEQ multiplex PCR, while the TCRdb copy is restricted to in-frame clones and leaves out a portion. Of fewer than 85,000 clones listed, 60% to 80% are singletons. The sequencing sample was made of peripheral blood. Receptors originate from a man in his 70s with COVID-19, enrolled during active disease. The CDR3 runs from the conserved cysteine through the conserved F or W. D genes are given only for firm matches. Size is omitted from some rows. Given values are once, few, many or a class for expanded clones.

V gene	clone size	D gene	CDR3 length	J gene	CDR3 DNA	CDR3 protein
TRBV3-1/TRBV3-2	-	TRBD1	16	TRBJ1-2	TGTGCCAGCAGCCACTTACCGCCGGGACAGGGCTATGGCTACACCTTC	CASSHLPPGQGYGYTF
TRBV24-1	-	-	12	TRBJ2-3	TGTGCCACCAGTGACCGTACAGATACGCAGTATTTT	CATSDRTDTQYF
TRBV3-1/TRBV3-2	-	-	14	TRBJ2-7	TGTGCCAGCAGCCAGGAGAGGGTGTGGAACGAGCAGTACTTC	CASSQERVWNEQYF
TRBV28	few	-	14	TRBJ2-3	TGTGCCAGCCATCGAGCGGTACGGTCAGATACGCAGTATTTT	CASHRAVRSDTQYF
TRBV27	few	-	13	TRBJ2-1	TGTGCCAGCAGTTTGCTTGGCAACAATGAGCAGTTCTTC	CASSLLGNNEQFF
TRBV28	-	TRBD1	16	TRBJ1-3	TGTGCCAGCAGCCGGACAGGCTCCTACTCTGGAAACACCATATATTTT	CASSRTGSYSGNTIYF
TRBV30	-	-	13	TRBJ1-2	TGTGCCTGGGCCCTAGGAGGGTTTCATGGCTACACCTTC	CAWALGGFHGYTF
TRBV10-3	-	-	13	TRBJ1-2	TGTGCCATCACTCCCGACGGCGTTAGCGGCTACACCTTC	CAITPDGVSGYTF
TRBV6-5	few	TRBD1	15	TRBJ2-2	TGTGCCAGCAGTTACGCCAGGGGGCACACCGGGGAGCTGTTTTTT	CASSYARGHTGELFF
TRBV6-1	-	-	15	TRBJ1-1	TGTGCCAGCAGTGAACGGGCAGCCGGGGACACTGAAGCTTTCTTT	CASSERAAGDTEAFF
TRBV28	-	-	16	TRBJ2-7	TGTGCCAGCAGTTTAGGCGGGACAGCCTCGAATTACGAGCAGTACTTC	CASSLGGTASNYEQYF
TRBV6-5	-	-	11	TRBJ1-1	TGTGCCAGCAGAAGTGAGACTGAAGCTTTCTTT	CASRSETEAFF
TRBV4-1	-	TRBD1	15	TRBJ1-2	TGCGCCAGCAGCCAAGCCAGGGGGCTTAACTATGGCTACACCTTC	CASSQARGLNYGYTF
TRBV6-6	-	TRBD1	12	TRBJ1-1	TGTGCCAGCAGTATTGGGACAGTCGAAGCTTTCTTT	CASSIGTVEAFF
TRBV6-5	-	-	14	TRBJ1-1	TGTGCCAGCAGCCCAGGGTACGAAGGCTCTGAAGCTTTCTTT	CASSPGYEGSEAFF
TRBV2	-	-	16	TRBJ1-5	TGTGCCAGCAGTATCGATAGTTTTAATAGCAATCAGCCCCAGCATTTT	CASSIDSFNSNQPQHF
TRBV6-5	-	TRBD1	14	TRBJ1-2	TGTGCCAGCAGGGGGACAGGGACCAACTATGGCTACACCTTC	CASRGTGTNYGYTF